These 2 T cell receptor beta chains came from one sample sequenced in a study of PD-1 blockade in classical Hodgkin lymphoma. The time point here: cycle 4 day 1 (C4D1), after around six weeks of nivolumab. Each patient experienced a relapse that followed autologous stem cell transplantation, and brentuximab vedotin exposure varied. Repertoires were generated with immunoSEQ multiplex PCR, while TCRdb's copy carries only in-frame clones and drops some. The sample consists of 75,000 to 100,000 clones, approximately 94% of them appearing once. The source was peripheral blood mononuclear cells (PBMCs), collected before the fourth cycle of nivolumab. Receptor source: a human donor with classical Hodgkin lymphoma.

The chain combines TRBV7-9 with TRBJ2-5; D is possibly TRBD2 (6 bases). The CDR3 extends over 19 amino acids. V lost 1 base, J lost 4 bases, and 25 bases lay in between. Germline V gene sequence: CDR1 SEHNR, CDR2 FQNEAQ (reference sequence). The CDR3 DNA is TGTGCCAGCAGCTTAGATCGGCCAGGGCCCGGGAGTTGGAGAGAGACCCAGTACTTC. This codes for CASSLDRPGPGSWRETQYF.

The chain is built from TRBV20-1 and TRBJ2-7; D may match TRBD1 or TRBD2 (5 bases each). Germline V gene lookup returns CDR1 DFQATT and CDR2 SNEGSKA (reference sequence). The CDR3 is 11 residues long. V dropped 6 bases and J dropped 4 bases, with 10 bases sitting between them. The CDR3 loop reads CSALWGYEQYF. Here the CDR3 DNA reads TGCAGTGCCCTCTGGGGGTACGAGCAGTACTTC.